This T cell receptor beta chain comes out of a study of T cells in Graves' hyperthyroidism and ophthalmopathy (dated by TCRdb to between 2017 and 2020). Study-wide context: Peripheral blood was sampled at the time of initial diagnosis, prior to any treatment. For training and testing, the 100 or so patients in the discovery cohort were randomly divided in a 7:3 ratio. Thyroid tissue and blood T-cell repertoires from about 6 Graves' hyperthyroidism patients were also compared in the study. The paper describes TCR Vbeta CDR3 sequencing of fewer than 150 peripheral blood samples, made up of some 40 ophthalmopathy patients, some 80 hyperthyroidism patients and 17 progressor patients. Prospective prediction of ophthalmopathy was tested in an independent validation cohort of fewer than 20 hyperthyroidism patients and some 17 patients who later progressed to ophthalmopathy. After blood sampling, hyperthyroidism patients were treated with methimazole at a starting dose of 30 mg daily, and ophthalmopathy patients were treated with high-dose intravenous methylprednisolone. To identify TCR V-J signatures that set the groups apart, the researchers used a discovery cohort of 90 to 100 patients, made up of approximately 43 with Graves' ophthalmopathy and approximately 57 with stable Graves' hyperthyroidism.

Amplification of TCR beta CDR3 regions was carried out from RNA transcripts. For the first round of RT-PCR on the TCR CDR3, the HTBI primer set was used together with the Qiagen OneStep RT-PCR kit. The libraries were constructed in a second round of multiplex PCR and then size-selected and purified. The libraries were sequenced on an Illumina HiSeq2000 using paired-end 100 bp reads. The paper's data handling went like this. Raw data were processed with SOAPnuke, discarding reads with adapters, uncalled bases, mean Phred below 15, or no exact constant-primer or identifier match. COPE v1.2.5 was used to merge the high-quality paired reads, and each unique nucleotide sequence was defined as a clonotype. MiTCR v1.1 was used to align the clonotypes against IMGT TRBV, TRBD and TRBJ reference segments. Analysis was restricted to V-J combinations with a frequency above 0.0001, which covered over 98% of repertoires. The TCS score was defined as F50 (clonal expansion) divided by E x V (chaos), with BLOSUM62-based TCRdist calculated between CDR3 peptides within each V-J. Welch's t-statistics and random forest reduced just over 500 V-J features to fewer than 15, which were used in a naive Bayes classifier (R e1071). TCRdb trimmed public reads at Q25 via fastp, called clones via MiXCR and kept in-frame beta chains. Rows are unified per CDR3 protein, each entry keeping the most common DNA and genes. TCRdb's processing, not the authors' own work, is the source of the V and J calls. Here the sample has 560,000 or so distinct CDR3 sequences; just under 20% occur a single time. About 45% of the sample rests with the top ten.

From the cysteine up to the phenylalanine, the CDR3 has a length of 15 residues. Only CDR3 DNA remains: 45 bases, in frame from the first base. The germline V gene supplies CDR1 KGHSH and CDR2 LQKENI. V and J are truncated by 5 bases and 4 bases respectively, leaving an intervening sequence of 18 bases. Moderately to severely active disease, a Clinical Activity Score of at least 3, a NOSPECS grade of at least 4, and a duration under 3 months were present in ophthalmopathy patients. The study excluded patients with uncontrolled infections, other autoimmune diseases, pregnancy or lactation. Diagnoses were established on the basis of clinical symptoms, serum thyroxine and TRAb, thyroid ultrasound, and orbital computed tomography. PBMCs were separated from roughly 10 ml of fresh peripheral blood using Ficoll-Paque density gradient centrifugation. Trizol reagent was used to extract total RNA, and RNA quality was then checked on an Agilent 2100 Bioanalyzer.

This clonotype was recorded many times. No antigen is known for it. No qualities accompany the bases; no much larger clone lies one base away. The full study reports these points: In validation, progression to ophthalmopathy was predicted by the model with 70.59% sensitivity and roughly 72% specificity, a median of approximately 6.5 months before onset. Sample size was not statistically predetermined, and blinding of investigators to group allocation was not performed. In cross-validation, a model built on a 13 V-J signature told ophthalmopathy apart from stable hyperthyroidism with under 90% sensitivity and around 81% specificity, and in testing the same model reached 80%/75%. Most expanded thyroid clonotypes (frequency above 0.001) were also detected in blood, a finding suggesting that blood repertoires may reflect thyroid immune responses.

This receptor was obtained from a man in his forties or fifties with Graves' ophthalmopathy. The rearrangement joined TRBV18 to TRBJ2-7; tentative D gene TRBD1, with 6 bases matching. Sequencing used blood. The nucleotides are TGTGCCAGCTCAACAGGAAGACAGGATGGGTACGAGCAGTACTTC. Translated, it reads CASSTGRQDGYEQYF.